Listed below are T cell receptor beta chains from one sample, sequenced in a study of identical twins' blood T cells. MiXCR, applied by TCRdb to the 5' RACE reads, yields one record per CDR3 protein. The sample yields 400,000 or so distinct CDR3 sequences, over 25% seen once. Input material: PBMCs. Receptors were obtained from a woman between 18 and 50 years old in good health. CDR3s include the opening cysteine and the closing phenylalanine or tryptophan. The D gene is left open where the match is weak. Size values are once, few and many counts, or a class for expanded clones, and some rows have none.

>TRBV20-1|TRBJ1-2|-|-
TGCAGTGCTAGAGAGCGGGACTATGGCTACACCTTC
CSARERDYGYTF
>TRBV29-1|TRBJ1-3|-|-
TGCAGCGTTGAATTCTCTAACTCTGGAAACACCATATATTTT
CSVEFSNSGNTIYF
>TRBV6-2/TRBV6-3|TRBJ2-7|-|TRBD1
TGTGCCAGCAGCAGACAGGGGGACGAGCAGTACTTC
CASSRQGDEQYF
>TRBV2|TRBJ2-2|-|-
TGTGCCAGCAACAGAGGCTACGGGGGGCTGGTTTTT
CASNRGYGGLVF
>TRBV6-5|TRBJ1-1|-|-
TGTGCCAGCAGACAGACAGGCCCAGCCCGTGAAGCTTTCTTT
CASRQTGPAREAFF
>TRBV12-3/TRBV12-4|TRBJ2-1|-|-
TGTGCCAGCAGTCCAGCGGATGAGCAGTTCTTC
CASSPADEQFF
>TRBV6-6|TRBJ1-5|-|-
TGTGCCGGCAGTAAACAGGGCGAGGGCAATCAGCCCCAGCATTTT
CAGSKQGEGNQPQHF
>TRBV7-2|TRBJ1-5|-|-
TGTGCCAGCAGCTTAGATGGCGCAGGGCTCTACAGCAATCAGCCCCAGCATTTT
CASSLDGAGLYSNQPQHF
>TRBV18|TRBJ2-2|few|TRBD1
TGTGCCAGCTCACAAATTGGGACAGGAAACACCGGGGAGCTGTTTTTT
CASSQIGTGNTGELFF
>TRBV27|TRBJ2-3|-|-
TGTGCCAGCAGTATCAACCCGGGACCAGATACGCAGTATTTT
CASSINPGPDTQYF
>TRBV20-1|TRBJ1-1|-|-
TGCAGTGCGCACGAAGTCGTATACACTGAAGCTTTCTTT
CSAHEVVYTEAFF
>TRBV3-1|TRBJ1-2|-|-
TGTGCCAGCAGCCAAGGGTGGCAGGATGCTTATGGCTACACCTTC
CASSQGWQDAYGYTF
>TRBV7-9|TRBJ1-1|-|TRBD1
TGTGCCAGCAGCTCGTGGACAGGACAAAACACTGAAGCTTTCTTT
CASSSWTGQNTEAFF
>TRBV6-2/TRBV6-3|TRBJ1-1|-|-
TGTGCCAGCAGTTACTCGAAGGAATCAGGAAACACTGAAGCTTTCTTT
CASSYSKESGNTEAFF
>TRBV5-1|TRBJ2-7|few|TRBD2
TGCGCCAGCAGCTTGGGTAGCGGGGGATACGAGCAGTACTTC
CASSLGSGGYEQYF
>TRBV19|TRBJ1-1|many|TRBD1
TGTGCCAGTAGCAGCGACAGGGCCACTGAAGCTTTCTTT
CASSSDRATEAFF
>TRBV12-5|TRBJ1-5|-|-
TGTGCTAGTGGTTTGGGACAAGCGTTAGTTCAGCCCCAGCATTTT
CASGLGQALVQPQHF
>TRBV19|TRBJ2-2|few|TRBD2
TGTGCCAGTAGTATAGGCCTAGCGGCCGGGGAGCTGTTTTTT
CASSIGLAAGELFF
>TRBV18|TRBJ1-1|-|TRBD1
TGTGCCAGCTCCCGGGGGACAGGGGGGGAATGGACTGAAGCTTTCTTT
CASSRGTGGEWTEAFF
>TRBV7-2|TRBJ1-5|-|-
TGTGCCAGCACCGAGTATGGACTTAGCAGTCAGCCCCAGCATTTT
CASTEYGLSSQPQHF
>TRBV28|TRBJ2-1|-|-
TGTGCCAGCAGAAGAAGAGGGGGGGTAAACAATGAGCAGTTCTTC
CASRRRGGVNNEQFF
>TRBV6-2/TRBV6-3|TRBJ1-1|-|-
TGTACCAGCACCCAGGGCCTGAACACTGAAGCTTTCTTT
CTSTQGLNTEAFF
>TRBV6-5|TRBJ2-2|few|-
TGTGCCAGCAGAGGGAGTCTCGTGAGGGCGAACGGGGAGCTGTTTTTT
CASRGSLVRANGELFF
>TRBV25-1|TRBJ1-2|few|TRBD1
TGTGCCAGCAGTGGTGGACAGGGGAGTAACTATGGCTACACCTTC
CASSGGQGSNYGYTF
>TRBV11-2|TRBJ1-4|-|-
TGTGCCAGCAGCCTGGACGGGACGGTGAATGAAAAACTGTTTTTT
CASSLDGTVNEKLFF
>TRBV6-1|TRBJ2-7|few|-
TGTGCCAGCAGTGTCCTGGGGCAGGTATCCTACGAGCAGTACTTC
CASSVLGQVSYEQYF
>TRBV7-8|TRBJ1-4|many|-
TGTGCCAGCAGCATCACACGGACTAATGAAAAACTGTTTTTT
CASSITRTNEKLFF
>TRBV5-1|TRBJ2-2|few|-
TGCGCCAGCAGCTTGGTTGGTTCGGATCAGAACACCGGGGAGCTGTTTTTT
CASSLVGSDQNTGELFF
>TRBV14|TRBJ2-4|-|-
TGTGCCAGCAGCCAAGGGGGCGTTTGGAACATTCAGTACTTC
CASSQGGVWNIQYF
>TRBV11-2|TRBJ1-1|many|-
TGTGCCAGCAGCTTAGACAGAGGCTTGGTTCGAGCTTTCTTT
CASSLDRGLVRAFF
>TRBV19|TRBJ1-2|few|-
TGTGCCAGTAGATCGAATACGTATGGCTACACCTTC
CASRSNTYGYTF
>TRBV6-1|TRBJ2-1|-|TRBD1
TGTGCCACTGAGTATTCCGGGACAGGGTACAATGAGCAGTTCTTC
CATEYSGTGYNEQFF
>TRBV20-1|TRBJ2-1|-|-
TGCAGTGCTGCCCCGTCGGCGTGGAATGAGCAGTTCTTC
CSAAPSAWNEQFF